This T cell receptor (beta chain) was sequenced during a study of regulatory T cells in long-lasting Graves disease. Researchers made TCR beta libraries by using iRepertoire HTBI primers and running Arm-PCR on CDR3 regions. TCRdb called the multiplex PCR reads again in MiXCR, with one record for every CDR3 protein. The sample includes some 500,000 distinct CDR3 sequences, roughly 12% seen only once; the top ten take roughly 10%. The germline V gene has CDR1 GTSNPN and CDR2 SVGIG (reference sequence). The CDR3 is made up of 12 amino acids. The germline V and J ends were trimmed by 8 bases and 13 bases, with 22 bases remaining between them. Time point: newly diagnosed GD, antithyroid drugs for less than 3 months. Generation of the TCR library employed RNA extracted from PBMCs. This sample was also put to use in a study of T cells in Graves' hyperthyroidism and ophthalmopathy.

Sequencing used peripheral blood mononuclear cells (PBMCs), obtained at new diagnosis, from a patient treated with antithyroid drugs. The chain combines TRBV30 with TRBJ2-3; D ambiguous. The TCR was taken from a man between 25 and 39 years old with Graves disease. The CDR3: CASSMLLESKYF. As DNA, the CDR3 is TGTGCCAGTAGTATGCTCCTAGAGTCAAAGTATTTT.